This T cell receptor beta chain was obtained from a study of T-cell reconstitution after alpha-beta-depleted transplantation in children. Whole-study findings and limits: There were reportedly several hundred expanded graft clones from which alpha-beta T cells came about two months after transplant. Some patients' high day-60 TCRbeta diversity was traced to surviving recipient T cells and thymic progenitors. Newly produced T cells mostly accounted for T-cell counts and diversity one year post-transplant.

This CDR3 has 13 residues. V was trimmed by 6 bases and J by 5 bases, leaving 12 bases between them. Germline V gene sequence: CDR1 SGHDT, CDR2 YYEEEE. This clonotype was seen only a few times. Its antigen is as yet unknown. Unique molecular identifiers were incorporated during preparation of the TCRbeta library. MiXCR, run by TCRdb on the PCR reads, gives a single entry per CDR3 protein. Of about 980,000 distinct CDR3 sequences in the sample, about 29% were seen once. The source material was PBMCs, mostly from graft donor cells, sampled 360 days after TCRalphabeta/CD19-depleted stem cell transplant. The chain carries TRBV5-6 and TRBJ2-1; D may be TRBD2 (6 bases). The sequence was obtained from a boy in the first two years of life who had a stem cell transplant for SCID, so the T cells may come from the graft donor. The CDR3 DNA follows: TGTGCCAGCACCAGGACTACTCACAATGAGCAGTTCTTC. This gives the protein CASTRTTHNEQFF.